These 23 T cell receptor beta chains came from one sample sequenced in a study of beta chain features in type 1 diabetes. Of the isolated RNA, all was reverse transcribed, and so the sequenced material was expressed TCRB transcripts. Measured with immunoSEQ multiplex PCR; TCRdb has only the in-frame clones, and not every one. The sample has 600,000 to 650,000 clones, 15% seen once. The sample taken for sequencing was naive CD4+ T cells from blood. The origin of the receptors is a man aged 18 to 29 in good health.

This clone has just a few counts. The CDR3 is CASSKEDRDTGELFF. The CDR3, as DNA: TGTGCCAGCAGTAAGGAAGACAGGGACACCGGGGAGCTGTTTTTT. This chain uses TRBV28 with TRBJ2-2; 7 bases are a match to TRBD1. Germline V gene sequence: CDR1 MDHEN, CDR2 SYDVKM. Trimming took 5 bases from V and 3 from J; bases not matched to a gene: 6. The CDR3 length is 15 residues.

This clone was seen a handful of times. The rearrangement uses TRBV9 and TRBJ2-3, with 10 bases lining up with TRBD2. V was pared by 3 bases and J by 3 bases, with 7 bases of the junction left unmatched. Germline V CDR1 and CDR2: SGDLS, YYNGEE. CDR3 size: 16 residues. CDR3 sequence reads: CASSGQRGGSTDTQYF. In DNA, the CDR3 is TGTGCCAGCAGCGGACAGCGGGGGGGTTCAACAGATACGCAGTATTTT. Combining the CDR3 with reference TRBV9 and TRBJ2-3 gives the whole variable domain DSGVTQTPKHLITATGQRVTLRCSPRSGDLSVYWYQQSLDQGLQFLIQYYNGEERAKGNILERFSAQQFPDLHSELNLSSLELGDSALYFCASSGQRGGSTDTQYFGPGTRLTVL.

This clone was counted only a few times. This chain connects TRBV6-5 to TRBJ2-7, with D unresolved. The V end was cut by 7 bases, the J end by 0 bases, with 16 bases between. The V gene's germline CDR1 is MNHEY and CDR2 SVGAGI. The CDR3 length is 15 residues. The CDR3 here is CASIKGPLDSYEQYF. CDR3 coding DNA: TGTGCCAGCATTAAAGGACCCTTGGACTCCTACGAGCAGTACTTC.

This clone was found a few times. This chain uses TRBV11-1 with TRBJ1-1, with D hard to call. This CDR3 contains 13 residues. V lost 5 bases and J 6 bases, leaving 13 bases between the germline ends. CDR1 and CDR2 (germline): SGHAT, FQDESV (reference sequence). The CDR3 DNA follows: TGTGCCAGCAGCCGCATCCAGGCAGCTGAAGCTTTCTTT. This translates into CASSRIQAAEAFF.

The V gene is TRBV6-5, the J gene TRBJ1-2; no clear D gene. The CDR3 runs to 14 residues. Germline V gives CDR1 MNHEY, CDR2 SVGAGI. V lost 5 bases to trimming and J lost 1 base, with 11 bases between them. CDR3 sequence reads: CASSERTVNYGYTF. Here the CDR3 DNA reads TGTGCCAGCAGTGAACGGACGGTTAACTATGGCTACACCTTC.

DNA for the CDR3: TGTGCCAGCAGGCCATATCTAGCGGGAGTCAATGAGCAGTTCTTC. Its protein product is CASRPYLAGVNEQFF. The J gene is TRBJ2-1, the V gene TRBV6-6; 10 nucleotides agree with TRBD2. Germline assignment: CDR1 MNHNY and CDR2 SVGAGI (reference sequence). V shed 6 bases and J 6 bases; nucleotides not matched to a gene: 8. There are 15 residues in the CDR3.

CDR3 amino acids: CASRDIRDEQYF. CDR3 sequence (DNA): TGTGCCAGCAGGGACATTAGGGACGAGCAGTACTTC. The gene calls are TRBV2 and TRBJ2-7; D is possibly TRBD1 (5 bases). Trimming shortened V by 6 bases and J by 5 bases, and 11 bases separated the two germline ends. Looked up from germline, CDR1 is SNHLY and CDR2 is FYNNEI. This CDR3 comprises 12 residues.

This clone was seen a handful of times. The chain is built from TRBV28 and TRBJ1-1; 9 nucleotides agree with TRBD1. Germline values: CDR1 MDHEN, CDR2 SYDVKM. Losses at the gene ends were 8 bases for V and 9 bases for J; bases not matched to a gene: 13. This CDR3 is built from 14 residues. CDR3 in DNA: TGTGCCAGCGGACCGGGACAGGGTAGGGAGCAAGCTTTCTTT. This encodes CASGPGQGREQAFF.

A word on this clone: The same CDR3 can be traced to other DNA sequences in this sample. CDR3 DNA sequence: TGCAGCGTTCAATTTGGGGGGGGGAAAGAGACCCAGTACTTC. This encodes CSVQFGGGKETQYF. The chain couples TRBV29-1 to TRBJ2-5; the match to TRBD2 covers 7 bases. From germline, CDR1 is SQVTM and CDR2 ANQGSEA. CDR3 length equals 14 residues. J was trimmed by 3 bases and V by 5 bases; bases with no gene match: 9.

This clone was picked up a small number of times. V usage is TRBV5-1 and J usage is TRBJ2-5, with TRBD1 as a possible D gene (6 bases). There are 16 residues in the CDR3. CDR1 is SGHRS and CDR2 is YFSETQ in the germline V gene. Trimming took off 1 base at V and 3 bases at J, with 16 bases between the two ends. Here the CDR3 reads CASSLRVGTSKETQYF. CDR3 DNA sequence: TGCGCCAGCAGCTTGAGGGTGGGGACAAGTAAAGAGACCCAGTACTTC.

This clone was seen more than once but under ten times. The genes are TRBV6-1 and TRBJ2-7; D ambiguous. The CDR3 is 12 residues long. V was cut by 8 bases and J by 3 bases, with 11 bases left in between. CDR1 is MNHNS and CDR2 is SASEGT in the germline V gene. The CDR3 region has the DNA TGTGCCAGCCGACTGGGTTTCTACGAGCAGTACTTC. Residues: CASRLGFYEQYF.

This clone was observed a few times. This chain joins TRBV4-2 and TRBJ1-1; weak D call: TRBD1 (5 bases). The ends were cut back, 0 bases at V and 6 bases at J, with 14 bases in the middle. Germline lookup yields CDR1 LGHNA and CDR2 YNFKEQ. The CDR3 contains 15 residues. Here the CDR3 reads CASSQEVGRAPEAFF. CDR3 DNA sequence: TGTGCCAGCAGCCAAGAGGTTGGCAGGGCCCCTGAAGCTTTCTTT.

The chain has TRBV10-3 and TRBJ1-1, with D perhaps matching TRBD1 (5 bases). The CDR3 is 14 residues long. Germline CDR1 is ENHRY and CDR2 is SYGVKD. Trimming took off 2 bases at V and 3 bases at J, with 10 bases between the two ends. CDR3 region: CAISEDSMYTEAFF. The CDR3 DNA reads TGTGCCATCAGTGAGGACAGCATGTACACTGAAGCTTTCTTT.

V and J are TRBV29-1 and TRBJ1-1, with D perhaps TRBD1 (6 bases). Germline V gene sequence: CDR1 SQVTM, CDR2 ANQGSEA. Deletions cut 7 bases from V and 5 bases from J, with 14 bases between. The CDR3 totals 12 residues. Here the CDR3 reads CSAEDSLTEAFF. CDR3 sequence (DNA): TGCAGCGCCGAGGACAGCCTAACTGAAGCTTTCTTT.

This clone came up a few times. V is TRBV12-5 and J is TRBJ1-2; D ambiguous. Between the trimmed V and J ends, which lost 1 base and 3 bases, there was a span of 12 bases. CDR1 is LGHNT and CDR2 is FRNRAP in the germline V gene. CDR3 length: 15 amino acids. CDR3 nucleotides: TGTGCTAGTGGTTTGGAACGGGCACAGTACTATGGCTACACCTTC. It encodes CASGLERAQYYGYTF.

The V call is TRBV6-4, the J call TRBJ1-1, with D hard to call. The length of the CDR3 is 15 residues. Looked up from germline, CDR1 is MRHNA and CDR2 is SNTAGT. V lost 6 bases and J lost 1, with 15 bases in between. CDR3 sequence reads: CASRGTQAGNTEAFF. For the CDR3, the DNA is TGTGCCAGCAGGGGTACCCAGGCGGGGAACACTGAAGCTTTCTTT.

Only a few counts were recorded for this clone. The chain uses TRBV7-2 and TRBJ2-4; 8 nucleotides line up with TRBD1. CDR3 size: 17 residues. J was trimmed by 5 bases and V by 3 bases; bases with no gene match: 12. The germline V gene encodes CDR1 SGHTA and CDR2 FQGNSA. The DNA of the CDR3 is TGTGCCAGCAGCTTGGGCCCGGGACAGGTCACGCAAAACATTCAGTACTTC. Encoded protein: CASSLGPGQVTQNIQYF.

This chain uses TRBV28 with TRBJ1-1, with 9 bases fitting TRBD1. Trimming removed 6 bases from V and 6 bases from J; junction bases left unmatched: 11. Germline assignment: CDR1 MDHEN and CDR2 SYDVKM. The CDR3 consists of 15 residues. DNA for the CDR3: TGTGCCAGCAGAGAGATCGGGACAGGGTTCCCTGAAGCTTTCTTT. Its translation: CASREIGTGFPEAFF.

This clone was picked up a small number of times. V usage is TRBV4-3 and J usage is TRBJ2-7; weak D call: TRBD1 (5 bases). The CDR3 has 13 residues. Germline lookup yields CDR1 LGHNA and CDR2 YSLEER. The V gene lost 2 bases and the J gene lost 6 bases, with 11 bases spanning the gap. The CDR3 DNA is TGCGCCAGCAGCCAAAACAGGTTTGTCGAGCAGTACTTC. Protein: CASSQNRFVEQYF.

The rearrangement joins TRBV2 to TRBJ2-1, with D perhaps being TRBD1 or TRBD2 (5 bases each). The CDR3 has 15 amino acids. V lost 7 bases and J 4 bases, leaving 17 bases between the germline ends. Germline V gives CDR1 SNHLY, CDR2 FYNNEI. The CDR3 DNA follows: TGTGCCAGCAAACTTGGGGGTACAATTTACAATGAGCAGTTCTTC. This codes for CASKLGGTIYNEQFF.

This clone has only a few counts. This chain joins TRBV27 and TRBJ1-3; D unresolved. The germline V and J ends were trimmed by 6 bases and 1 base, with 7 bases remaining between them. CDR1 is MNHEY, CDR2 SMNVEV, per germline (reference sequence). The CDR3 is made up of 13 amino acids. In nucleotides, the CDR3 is TGTGCCAGCAGCTGGGATTCTGGAAACACCATATATTTT. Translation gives CASSWDSGNTIYF.

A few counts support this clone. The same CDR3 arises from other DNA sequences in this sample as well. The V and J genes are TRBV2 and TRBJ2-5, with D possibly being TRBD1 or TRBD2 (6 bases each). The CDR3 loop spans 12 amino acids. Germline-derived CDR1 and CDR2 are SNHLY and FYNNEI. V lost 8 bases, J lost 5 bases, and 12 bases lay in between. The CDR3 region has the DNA TGTGCCAGCCGCGGAGGGGGTGAGACCCAGTACTTC. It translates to CASRGGGETQYF.

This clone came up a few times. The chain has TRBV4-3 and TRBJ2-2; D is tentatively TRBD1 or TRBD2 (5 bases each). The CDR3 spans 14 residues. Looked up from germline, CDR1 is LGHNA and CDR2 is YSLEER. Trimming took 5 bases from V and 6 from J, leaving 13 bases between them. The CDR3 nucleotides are TGCGCCAGCAGCTTACGCTGGGGGTCCGGGGAGCTGTTTTTT. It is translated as CASSLRWGSGELFF.